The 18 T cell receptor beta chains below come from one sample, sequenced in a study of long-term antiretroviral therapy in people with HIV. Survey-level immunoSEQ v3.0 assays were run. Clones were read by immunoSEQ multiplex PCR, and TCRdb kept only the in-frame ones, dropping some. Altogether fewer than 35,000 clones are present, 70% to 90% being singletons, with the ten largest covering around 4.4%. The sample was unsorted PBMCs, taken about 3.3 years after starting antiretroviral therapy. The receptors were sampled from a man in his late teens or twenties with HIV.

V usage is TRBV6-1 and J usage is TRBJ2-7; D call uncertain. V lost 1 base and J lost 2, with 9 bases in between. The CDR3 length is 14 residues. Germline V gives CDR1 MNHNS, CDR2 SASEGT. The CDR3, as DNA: TGTGCCAGCAGTGAAGAAACGGAAACCTACGAGCAGTACTTC. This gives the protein CASSEETETYEQYF.

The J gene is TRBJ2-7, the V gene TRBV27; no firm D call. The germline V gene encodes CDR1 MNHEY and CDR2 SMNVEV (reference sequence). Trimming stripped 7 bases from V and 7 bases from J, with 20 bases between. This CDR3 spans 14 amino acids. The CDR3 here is CASISRFPGNEQYF. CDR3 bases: TGTGCCAGCATCTCTAGGTTCCCGGGCAATGAGCAGTACTTC.

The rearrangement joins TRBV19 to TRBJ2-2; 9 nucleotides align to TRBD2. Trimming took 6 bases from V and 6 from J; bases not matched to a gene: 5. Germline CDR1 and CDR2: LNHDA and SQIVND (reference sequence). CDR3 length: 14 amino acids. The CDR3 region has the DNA TGTGCCAGTAGGGCCCAGCGGGAGGCCGGGGAGCTGTTTTTT. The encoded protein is CASRAQREAGELFF.

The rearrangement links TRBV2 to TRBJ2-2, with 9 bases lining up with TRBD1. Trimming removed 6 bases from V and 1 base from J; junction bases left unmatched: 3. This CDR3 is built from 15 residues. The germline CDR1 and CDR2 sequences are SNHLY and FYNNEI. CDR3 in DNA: TGTGCCAGCAGAGAGGACAGGGGGAACACCGGGGAGCTGTTTTTT. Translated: CASREDRGNTGELFF.

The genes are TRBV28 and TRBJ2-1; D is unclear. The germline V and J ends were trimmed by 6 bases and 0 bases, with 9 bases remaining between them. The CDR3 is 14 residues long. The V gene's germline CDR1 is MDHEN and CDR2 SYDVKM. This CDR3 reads CASRTKSSYNEQFF. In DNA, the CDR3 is TGTGCCAGCAGGACGAAAAGCTCCTACAATGAGCAGTTCTTC.

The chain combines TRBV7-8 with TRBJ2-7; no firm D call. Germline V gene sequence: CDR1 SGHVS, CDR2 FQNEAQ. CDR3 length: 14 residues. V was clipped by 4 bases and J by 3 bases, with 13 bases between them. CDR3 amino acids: CASSSVSAVYEQYF. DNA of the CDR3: TGTGCCAGCAGCTCAGTCTCGGCGGTCTACGAGCAGTACTTC.

CDR3 nucleotides: TGCAGCGTTGGAGGGGACCCGGGACAGGGTACCTACGAGCAGTACTTC. This gives the protein CSVGGDPGQGTYEQYF. The J gene is TRBJ2-7, the V gene TRBV29-1; 9 bases line up with TRBD1. CDR1 and CDR2 (germline): SQVTM, ANQGSEA. V was clipped by 4 bases and J by 2 bases; unmatched bases: 12. This CDR3 contains 16 residues.

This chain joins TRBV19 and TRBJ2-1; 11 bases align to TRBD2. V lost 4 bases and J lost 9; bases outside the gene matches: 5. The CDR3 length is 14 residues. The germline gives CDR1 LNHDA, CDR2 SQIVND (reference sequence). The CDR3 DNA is TGTGCCAGTAGTACGACTAGCGGGATAGGTGAGCAGTTCTTC. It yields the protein CASSTTSGIGEQFF.

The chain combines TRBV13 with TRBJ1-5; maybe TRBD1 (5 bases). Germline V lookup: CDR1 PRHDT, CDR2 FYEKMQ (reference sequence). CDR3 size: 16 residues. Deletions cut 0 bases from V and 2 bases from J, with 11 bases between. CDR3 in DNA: TGTGCCAGCAGCTTAGGCCGACAGTTCGGCAATCAGCCCCAGCATTTT. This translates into CASSLGRQFGNQPQHF.

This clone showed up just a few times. DNA of the CDR3: TGTGCCAGCAGCCCTAGGGGGATAACTGAAGCTTTCTTT. Translating gives CASSPRGITEAFF. The chain uses TRBV4-2 and TRBJ1-1; perhaps TRBD1 as D (6 bases). Trimming took 4 bases from V and 5 from J, leaving 11 bases between them. There are 13 residues in the CDR3. Germline loops: CDR1 LGHNA, CDR2 YNFKEQ.

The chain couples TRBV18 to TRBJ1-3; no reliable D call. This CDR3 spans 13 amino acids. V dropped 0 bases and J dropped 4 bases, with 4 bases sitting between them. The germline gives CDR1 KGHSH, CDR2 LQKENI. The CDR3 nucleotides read TGTGCCAGCTCACCACCCCCCGGAAACACCATATATTTT. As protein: CASSPPPGNTIYF.

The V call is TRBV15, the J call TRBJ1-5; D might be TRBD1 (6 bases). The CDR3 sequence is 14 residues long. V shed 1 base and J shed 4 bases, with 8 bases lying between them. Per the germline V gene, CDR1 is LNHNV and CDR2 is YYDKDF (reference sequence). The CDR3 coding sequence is TGTGCCACCAGCAGAGGGACAGAGAATCAGCCCCAGCATTTT. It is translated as CATSRGTENQPQHF.

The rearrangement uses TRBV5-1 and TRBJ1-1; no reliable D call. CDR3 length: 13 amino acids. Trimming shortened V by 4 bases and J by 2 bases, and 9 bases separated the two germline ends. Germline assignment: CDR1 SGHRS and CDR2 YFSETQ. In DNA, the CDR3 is TGCGCCAGCAGCGGACTGGGAAACACTGAAGCTTTCTTT. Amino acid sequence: CASSGLGNTEAFF.

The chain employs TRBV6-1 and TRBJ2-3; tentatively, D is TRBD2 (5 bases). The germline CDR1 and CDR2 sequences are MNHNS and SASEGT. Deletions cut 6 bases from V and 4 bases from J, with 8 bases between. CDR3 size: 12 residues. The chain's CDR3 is CASRDGADTQYF. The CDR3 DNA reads TGTGCCAGCAGGGACGGGGCAGATACGCAGTATTTT.

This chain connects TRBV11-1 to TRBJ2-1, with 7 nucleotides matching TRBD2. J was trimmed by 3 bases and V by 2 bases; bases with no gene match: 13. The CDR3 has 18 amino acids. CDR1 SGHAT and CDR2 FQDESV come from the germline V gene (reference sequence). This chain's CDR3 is CASSLRGGRTSVYNEQFF. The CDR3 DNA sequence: TGTGCCAGCAGCTTACGAGGCGGGAGAACCTCCGTCTACAATGAGCAGTTCTTC.

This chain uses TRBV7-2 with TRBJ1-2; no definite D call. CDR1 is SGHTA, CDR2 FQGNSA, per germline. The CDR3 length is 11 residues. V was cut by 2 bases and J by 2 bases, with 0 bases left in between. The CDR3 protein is CASSLNYGYTF. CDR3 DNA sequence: TGTGCCAGCAGCTTAAACTATGGCTACACCTTC.

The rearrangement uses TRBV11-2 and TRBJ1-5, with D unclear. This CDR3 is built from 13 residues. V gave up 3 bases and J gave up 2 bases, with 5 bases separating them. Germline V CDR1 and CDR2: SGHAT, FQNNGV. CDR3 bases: TGTGCCAGCAGCTTGGACCGCAATCAGCCCCAGCATTTT. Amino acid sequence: CASSLDRNQPQHF.

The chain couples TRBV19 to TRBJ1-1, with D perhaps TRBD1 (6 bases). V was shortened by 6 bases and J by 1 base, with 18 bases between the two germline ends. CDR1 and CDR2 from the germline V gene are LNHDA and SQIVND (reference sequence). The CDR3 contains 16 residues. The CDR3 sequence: CASSKASGTSNTEAFF. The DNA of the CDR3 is TGTGCCAGTAGCAAGGCTTCCGGGACATCGAACACTGAAGCTTTCTTT.